This is a list of T cell receptor beta chains from one sample in a study of naive and memory T cell subsets. From the UMI-ligation and nested PCR reads, TCRdb called clonotypes with MiXCR, one entry per CDR3 protein. Here the sample spans over 20,000 distinct CDR3 sequences, more than 7% being singletons. Sequenced material: central memory CD8+ T cells from blood. The receptors originated from a human donor in good health. Each CDR3 is given with its conserved first and last residue. D genes are given only for firm matches. Some rows have no size entry. The others give once, few or many, or a class for an expanded clone.

>NA|medium-sized|TRBJ1-2|TRBV18
CASSPHERPENGYTF
TGTGCCAGCTCACCACACGAACGGCCGGAGAATGGCTACACCTTC
>TRBD1|NA|TRBJ1-1|TRBV7-8
CASSPGQGLANTEAFF
TGTGCCAGCAGCCCAGGACAGGGCCTGGCGAACACTGAAGCTTTCTTT
>TRBD1|many|TRBJ2-7|TRBV19
CASTPGTGLDREQYF
TGTGCCAGTACCCCGGGGACAGGTTTGGACCGGGAGCAGTACTTC
>NA|many|TRBJ1-5|TRBV7-9
CASSQGGETGQPQHF
TGTGCCAGCAGTCAAGGTGGGGAAACGGGTCAGCCCCAGCATTTT
>NA|few|TRBJ2-7|TRBV11-2
CASSFGLSSYEQYF
TGTGCCAGCAGCTTCGGACTGAGCTCCTACGAGCAGTACTTC
>TRBD2|NA|TRBJ2-7|TRBV7-2
CASFKGGRAIRIRYEQYF
TGTGCCAGTTTCAAGGGCGGGAGGGCGATTCGGATACGATACGAGCAGTACTTC
>TRBD2|NA|TRBJ2-1|TRBV6-1
CASSPRGEGYNEQFF
TGTGCCAGCAGTCCCCGCGGGGAGGGATACAATGAGCAGTTCTTC
>NA|many|TRBJ2-7|TRBV5-6
CASSLMSSGILYEQYF
TGTGCCAGCAGCTTGATGAGTAGCGGCATTCTCTACGAGCAGTACTTC
>NA|many|TRBJ2-5|TRBV15
CATSSLDSQETQYF
TGTGCCACCAGCAGTTTGGACAGCCAAGAGACCCAGTACTTC
>TRBD1|many|TRBJ2-7|TRBV27
CASSLGGTGGDEQYF
TGTGCCAGCAGTTTAGGGGGGACAGGGGGCGACGAGCAGTACTTC
>NA|medium-sized|TRBJ1-5|TRBV28
CASSTQANVLRPQHF
TGTGCCAGCAGCACACAGGCTAACGTGCTGCGGCCCCAGCATTTT
>TRBD2|many|TRBJ2-1|TRBV6-4
CASSGGTSEHNEQFF
TGTGCCAGCAGTGGCGGGACTAGCGAGCACAATGAGCAGTTCTTC
>TRBD1|many|TRBJ2-7|TRBV6-5
CASRPGTGGSYEQYF
TGTGCCAGCAGACCCGGGACAGGGGGCTCCTACGAGCAGTACTTC
>NA|few|TRBJ2-7|TRBV12-3/TRBV12-4
CASSTRIEEQYF
TGTGCCAGCAGTACAAGGATCGAGGAGCAGTACTTC
>TRBD1|NA|TRBJ2-1|TRBV4-1
CASSQRQGNNEQFF
TGCGCCAGCAGCCAGAGACAGGGGAACAATGAGCAGTTCTTC
>TRBD1|few|TRBJ1-6|TRBV7-8
CASSSDRALSPLHF
TGTGCCAGCAGCTCGGACAGGGCTCTATCACCCCTCCACTTT
>TRBD1|few|TRBJ2-7|TRBV9
CASSVDEGTGLLEQYF
TGTGCCAGCAGCGTAGATGAAGGGACAGGGTTATTAGAGCAGTACTTC
>TRBD2|NA|TRBJ2-7|TRBV4-3
CASSPSLGRGYEQYF
TGCGCCAGCAGCCCCTCTCTCGGGAGGGGGTACGAGCAGTACTTC
>TRBD1|many|TRBJ2-7|TRBV12-3/TRBV12-4
CASSSTGTGYYEQYF
TGTGCCAGCAGTTCTACCGGGACAGGGTACTACGAGCAGTACTTC
>NA|NA|TRBJ2-4|TRBV29-1
CSVEVSGTPYQAKNIQYF
TGCAGCGTTGAAGTGTCCGGGACACCATATCAGGCCAAAAACATTCAGTACTTC
>NA|NA|TRBJ1-1|TRBV6-6
CASSLGITEAFF
TGTGCCAGCAGTCTCGGGATCACTGAAGCTTTCTTT
>NA|NA|TRBJ1-5|TRBV2
CASSDRSRGYSNQPQHF
TGTGCCAGCAGTGATCGCTCGCGGGGTTATAGCAATCAGCCCCAGCATTTT
>NA|NA|TRBJ2-1|TRBV4-3
CASSPYLRDEQFF
TGCGCCAGCAGCCCGTATTTGCGGGATGAGCAGTTCTTC
>NA|few|TRBJ1-1|TRBV6-6
CARMDIGTTNTEAFF
TGTGCCAGAATGGACATTGGGACAACGAACACTGAAGCTTTCTTT
>NA|few|TRBJ1-1|TRBV6-2/TRBV6-3
CASSYWSVTEAFF
TGTGCCAGCAGTTATTGGTCCGTCACTGAAGCTTTCTTT
>TRBD1|few|TRBJ2-2|TRBV3-1
CASSRTGVFSGELFF
TGTGCCAGCAGTCGGACAGGGGTGTTTTCCGGGGAGCTGTTTTTT
>TRBD2|few|TRBJ2-1|TRBV6-1
CASSETGEGYNEQFF
TGTGCCAGCAGTGAAACGGGGGAGGGCTACAATGAGCAGTTCTTC
>NA|many|TRBJ2-1|TRBV19
CASSMVEGRTEEFF
TGTGCCAGTAGTATGGTCGAAGGGAGGACTGAGGAGTTCTTC
>NA|NA|TRBJ1-1|TRBV2
CGSRGTEAFF
TGCGGGTCGAGGGGCACTGAAGCTTTCTTT
>TRBD1|many|TRBJ2-6|TRBV7-9
CASTDRAGANVLTF
TGTGCCAGCACCGACAGGGCCGGGGCCAACGTCCTGACTTTC
>TRBD1|NA|TRBJ1-4|TRBV27
CASRLGTVGEKLFF
TGTGCCAGCAGACTCGGGACAGTGGGTGAAAAACTGTTTTTT
>NA|once|TRBJ1-1|TRBV5-6
CASSPWGDMSAFF
TGTGCCAGCAGCCCCTGGGGGGACATGTCAGCTTTCTTT
>TRBD1|few|TRBJ2-7|TRBV7-9
CASSRTGSSYEQYF
TGTGCCAGCAGCCGGACAGGGAGTTCCTACGAGCAGTACTTC
>TRBD1|many|TRBJ2-1|TRBV12-3/TRBV12-4
CASRPTGGINEQFF
TGTGCCAGCAGACCGACAGGGGGCATCAATGAGCAGTTCTTC
>NA|few|TRBJ1-1|TRBV6-1
CASSEAQENTEAFF
TGTGCCAGCAGTGAAGCGCAGGAGAACACTGAAGCTTTCTTT
>NA|many|TRBJ1-2|TRBV6-4
CASSDLSSGGYTF
TGTGCCAGCAGTGACCTGAGCTCGGGTGGCTACACCTTC
>NA|many|TRBJ1-5|TRBV3-1
CASSGGSGPQHF
TGTGCCAGCAGCGGGGGGTCCGGGCCCCAGCATTTT
>NA|many|TRBJ2-2|TRBV27
CASSPRSHLGTGELFF
TGTGCCAGCAGTCCCCGTTCTCACCTCGGGACCGGGGAGCTGTTTTTT
>NA|NA|TRBJ2-3|TRBV4-1
CASSLGGGGTDTQYF
TGCGCCAGCAGCCTCGGCGGGGGCGGCACAGATACGCAGTATTTT
>NA|many|TRBJ1-1|TRBV19
CASIHGAATEAFF
TGTGCCAGTATTCATGGGGCGGCCACTGAAGCTTTCTTT
>NA|many|TRBJ1-5|TRBV4-1
CASSLLDGGQPQHF
TGCGCCAGCAGCCTCCTGGACGGAGGGCAGCCCCAGCATTTT
>TRBD1|NA|TRBJ2-7|TRBV5-1
CASSWTGGNEQYF
TGCGCCAGCAGCTGGACAGGGGGGAACGAGCAGTACTTC
>NA|many|TRBJ2-7|TRBV5-5
CASSLTGDLHEQYF
TGTGCCAGCAGCTTGACCGGGGATCTCCACGAGCAGTACTTC
>NA|few|TRBJ1-1|TRBV28
CASTLSPARNTEAFF
TGTGCCAGCACCCTGTCCCCGGCCAGGAACACTGAAGCTTTCTTT
>NA|many|TRBJ2-1|TRBV5-1
CASSLGLNNNEQFF
TGCGCCAGCAGCTTAGGACTGAACAACAATGAGCAGTTCTTC
>TRBD2|NA|TRBJ2-7|TRBV7-9
CASWTSGSEVLGQYF
TGTGCCAGCTGGACCAGCGGGAGCGAGGTTTTGGGGCAGTACTTC
>NA|many|TRBJ2-1|TRBV7-6
CASSDSETGASHEQFF
TGTGCCAGCAGCGATTCGGAGACCGGAGCGTCCCATGAGCAGTTCTTC
>NA|few|TRBJ1-5|TRBV20-1
CSARSDWASNQPQHF
TGCAGTGCTAGAAGCGACTGGGCGAGCAATCAGCCCCAGCATTTT